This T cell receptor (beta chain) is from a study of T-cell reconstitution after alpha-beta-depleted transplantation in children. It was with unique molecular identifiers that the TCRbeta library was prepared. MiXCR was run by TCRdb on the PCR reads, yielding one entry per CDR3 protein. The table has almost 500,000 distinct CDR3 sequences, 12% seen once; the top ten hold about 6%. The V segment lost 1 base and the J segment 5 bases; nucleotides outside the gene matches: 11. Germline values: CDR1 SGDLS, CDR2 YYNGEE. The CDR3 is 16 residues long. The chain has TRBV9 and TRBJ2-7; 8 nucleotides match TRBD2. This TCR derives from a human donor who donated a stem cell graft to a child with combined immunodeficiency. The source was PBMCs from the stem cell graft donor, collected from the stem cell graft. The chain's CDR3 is CASSVYPTREGHEQYF. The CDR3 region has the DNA TGTGCCAGCAGCGTATATCCTACTCGGGAGGGGCACGAGCAGTACTTC. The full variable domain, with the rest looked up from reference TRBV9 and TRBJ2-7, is DSGVTQTPKHLITATGQRVTLRCSPRSGDLSVYWYQQSLDQGLQFLIQYYNGEERAKGNILERFSAQQFPDLHSELNLSSLELGDSALYFCASSVYPTREGHEQYFGPGTRLTVT.